This passage covers 9 T cell receptor beta chains from one sample sequenced in a study of shared clonotypes between healthy human individuals. The data were produced by immunoSEQ multiplex PCR, yet TCRdb's version contains in-frame clones alone and is incomplete. The table shows 400,000 or so clones, with roughly 96% occurring only once. The sequencing sample was made of memory CD8+ T cells sorted from blood. Subset reported: CD45RO+ cells pooled with CCR7-negative TemRA cells. The receptors come from a man aged 25 to 40 in good health.

The rearrangement joins TRBV7-9 to TRBJ1-4; 9 positions agree with TRBD1. The CDR3 covers 15 residues. From germline, CDR1 is SEHNR and CDR2 FQNEAQ (reference sequence). J gave up 3 bases and V 3 bases, and 2 bases lay outside the gene matches. The CDR3, as DNA: TGTGCCAGCAGCTTTGGGACAGGGCCTAATGAAAAACTGTTTTTT. The encoded protein is CASSFGTGPNEKLFF.

The chain has TRBV6-5 and TRBJ2-7; maybe TRBD1 (6 bases). Germline-derived CDR1 and CDR2 are MNHEY and SVGAGI. V gave up 6 bases and J gave up 2 bases, with 11 bases separating them. The CDR3 totals 13 residues. CDR3 DNA: TGTGCCAGCAGCACAGGACAGACCTACGAGCAGTACTTC. Translated, it gives CASSTGQTYEQYF.

The gene calls are TRBV6-1 and TRBJ2-1; no clear D gene. Germline CDR1 and CDR2: MNHNS and SASEGT. Trimming cost V 2 bases and J 4 bases, with 6 bases left between them. The CDR3 covers 13 residues. CDR3 DNA sequence: TGTGCCAGCAGTGAACTAGTATACAATGAGCAGTTCTTC. Translation gives CASSELVYNEQFF.

This chain uses TRBV29-1 with TRBJ1-5; 8 bases agree with TRBD1. This CDR3 comprises 12 residues. Trimming cost V 7 bases and J 6 bases; bases outside gene matches: 5. CDR1 and CDR2 (germline): SQVTM, ANQGSEA. The CDR3 is CSAGQGAQPQHF. As DNA, the CDR3 is TGCAGCGCCGGACAGGGTGCTCAGCCCCAGCATTTT.

As regards this clone: Other DNA sequences within the sample encode an identical CDR3. V and J are TRBV25-1 and TRBJ2-1; TRBD1 matches at 7 bases. The CDR3 is made up of 13 amino acids. The germline CDR1 and CDR2 sequences are MGHDK and SYGVNS. J lost 6 bases, V lost 1 base, and 0 bases had no gene match. DNA of the CDR3: TGTGCCAGCAGTGAATCAGGGGGCAATGAGCAGTTCTTC. Translated, it gives CASSESGGNEQFF.

This rearrangement joins TRBV12-1 to TRBJ2-3; the listed D gene, TRBD2, was not tested against the DNA. TRBV12-1 is deemed a pseudogene. This CDR3 comprises 14 residues. In DNA form, the CDR3 reads TGTGCCAGCAGCTTTCCGGCGGGAGCTGATACGCAGTATTTT. Translated: CASSFPAGADTQYF.

V gene TRBV5-6 combines with J gene TRBJ2-3; D possibly uses TRBD1 or TRBD2 (5 bases each). Germline V gene lookup returns CDR1 SGHDT and CDR2 YYEEEE. The CDR3 length is 16 residues. V was shortened by 3 bases and J by 1 base, with 15 bases between the two germline ends. This chain's CDR3 is CASSWREGLGTDTQYF. Here the CDR3 DNA reads TGTGCCAGCAGCTGGCGAGAGGGGCTCGGCACAGATACGCAGTATTTT. Filled out from reference TRBV5-6 and TRBJ2-3, the complete variable domain reads DAGVTQSPTHLIKTRGQQVTLRCSPKSGHDTVSWYQQALGQGPQFIFQYYEEEERQRGNFPDRFSGHQFPNYSSELNVNALLLGDSALYLCASSWREGLGTDTQYFGPGTRLTVL.

The chain employs TRBV10-3 and TRBJ1-3, with no clear D. CDR1 ENHRY and CDR2 SYGVKD come from the germline V gene. There are 14 residues in the CDR3. Trimming removed 10 bases from V and 0 bases from J, with 13 bases in between. In nucleotides, the CDR3 is TGTGCCAGCTCGGACGCCCGCTCTGGAAACACCATATATTTT. Translated: CASSDARSGNTIYF.

J is TRBJ2-3 and V is TRBV7-2; either TRBD1 or TRBD2 may supply D (5 bases each). V was shortened by 8 bases and J by 3 bases, with 15 bases between the two germline ends. Germline-derived CDR1 and CDR2 are SGHTA and FQGNSA. This CDR3 contains 14 residues. The CDR3 region has the DNA TGTGCCAGCGTGGGACCTCATAGGACAGATACGCAGTATTTT. Translation: CASVGPHRTDTQYF.